Below, 14 T cell receptor beta chains from the same sample are listed, as sequenced in a study of OX40 agonist ivuxolimab in advanced cancers. Data came from immunoSEQ multiplex PCR; TCRdb stores just in-frame clones and leaves some out. The sample holds about 48,000 clones, 81% seen once. This material consisted of CD4+ or CD8+ T cells sorted from blood, taken in a trial of the OX40 agonist ivuxolimab. The receptor source for this set is an adult with an advanced solid tumor such as melanoma, head and neck, liver or kidney cancer.

The chain has TRBV5-8 and TRBJ1-2, with 9 bases fitting TRBD1. Germline assignment: CDR1 SGHTS and CDR2 YDEGEE. V gave up 4 bases and J gave up 6 bases; unmatched junction bases: 13. This CDR3 is 16 amino acids long. In DNA form, the CDR3 reads TGTGCCAGCAGCAGGAGATTACAGGGGGCAAGGGATGGCTACACCTTC. It encodes CASSRRLQGARDGYTF.

The chain combines TRBV7-8 with TRBJ1-4, with D possibly being TRBD1 (6 bases). V was trimmed by 3 bases and J by 5 bases, leaving 10 bases between them. Germline V gene sequence: CDR1 SGHVS, CDR2 FQNEAQ. The CDR3 covers 14 residues. In nucleotides, the CDR3 is TGTGCCAGCAGCTTGGACAGCAGGAATGAAAAACTGTTTTTT. Translated, it gives CASSLDSRNEKLFF.

The chain couples TRBV7-2 to TRBJ2-1; D possibly corresponds to TRBD2 (6 bases). The germline V and J ends were trimmed by 3 bases and 7 bases, with 10 bases remaining between them. This CDR3 is 13 amino acids long. Germline lookup yields CDR1 SGHTA and CDR2 FQGNSA. CDR3 sequence reads: CASSLGLRNEQFF. CDR3 in DNA: TGTGCCAGCAGCTTGGGACTCAGAAATGAGCAGTTCTTC. The full variable domain, in which reference TRBV7-2 and TRBJ2-1 provide the parts outside the CDR3, is GAGVSQSPSNKVTEKGKDVELRCDPISGHTALYWYRQSLGQGLEFLIYFQGNSAPDKSGLPSDRFSAERTGGSVSTLTIQRTQQEDSAVYLCASSLGLRNEQFFGPGTRLTVL.

The genes are TRBV5-4 and TRBJ2-7, with 14 nucleotides matching TRBD2. Germline V CDR1 and CDR2: SGHNT, YYREEE (reference sequence). The CDR3 sequence is 15 residues long. Trimming took 4 bases from V and 2 from J; bases not matched to a gene: 2. CDR3 in DNA: TGTGCCAGCAGCCTGGGACTAGCGGGAGCCTACGAGCAGTACTTC. It is translated as CASSLGLAGAYEQYF.

This chain links TRBV10-1 with TRBJ2-1; 7 bases map to TRBD2. J gave up 6 bases and V 8 bases, and 13 bases lay outside the gene matches. Germline assignment: CDR1 WNHNN and CDR2 SYGVQD (reference sequence). This CDR3 contains 15 residues. Here the CDR3 DNA reads TGCGCCAGCTCCGGGGTTGCGGGAGTCGGCAATGAGCAGTTCTTC. Translated, it gives CASSGVAGVGNEQFF.

The chain joins TRBV28 to TRBJ1-1; D gene uncertain. Germline V gene lookup returns CDR1 MDHEN and CDR2 SYDVKM. Trimming shortened V by 6 bases and J by 1 base, and 12 bases separated the two germline ends. The CDR3 is 14 amino acids. CDR3: CASRGRVTNTEAFF. The CDR3 bases are TGTGCCAGCAGGGGGAGGGTGACGAACACTGAAGCTTTCTTT.

The chain carries TRBV2 and TRBJ1-1; no clear D. Deletions cut 6 bases from V and 2 bases from J, with 10 bases between. The V gene's germline CDR1 is SNHLY and CDR2 FYNNEI. The CDR3 spans 13 residues. The CDR3 loop reads CASRKEGNTEAFF. The CDR3, as DNA: TGTGCCAGCAGGAAAGAGGGAAACACTGAAGCTTTCTTT.

The chain recombines TRBV5-1 with TRBJ1-1; 8 bases line up with TRBD1. The CDR3 covers 13 residues. Germline V gene sequence: CDR1 SGHRS, CDR2 YFSETQ. J was trimmed by 7 bases and V by 2 bases; bases with no gene match: 4. CDR3 DNA sequence: TGCGCCAGCAGCTTAATGACAGGGGATGAAGCTTTCTTT. Amino acid sequence: CASSLMTGDEAFF.

The chain joins TRBV7-6 to TRBJ2-7; TRBD1 is a possible D gene (5 bases). Per the germline V gene, CDR1 is SGHVS and CDR2 is FNYEAQ. V was shortened by 5 bases and J by 0 bases, with 14 bases between the two germline ends. The CDR3 runs 15 residues. The CDR3 DNA follows: TGTGCCAGCAGCCATAGGGGCCTCAGCTCCTACGAGCAGTACTTC. Translating gives CASSHRGLSSYEQYF.

The table lists this clone with a count of one. The genes are TRBV19 and TRBJ1-5; 7 bases agree with TRBD1. The CDR3 contains 16 residues. V lost 0 bases, J lost 4 bases, and 6 bases stayed unmatched. Germline CDR1 and CDR2: LNHDA and SQIVND (reference sequence). The CDR3 DNA sequence: TGTGCCAGTAGTATAGATAGGGGGCAACTAAATCAGCCCCAGCATTTT. Encoded protein: CASSIDRGQLNQPQHF.

The V gene is TRBV9, the J gene TRBJ2-1; D is perhaps TRBD2 (6 bases). Per germline, CDR1 SGDLS and CDR2 YYNGEE. The V end lost 3 bases, the J end lost 5 bases, and 15 bases lay between the germline ends. The CDR3 is 15 amino acids. The chain's CDR3 is CASSAPSGGHNEQFF. CDR3 bases: TGTGCCAGCAGCGCCCCGAGCGGAGGGCACAATGAGCAGTTCTTC.

This clone was detected only once. The chain links TRBV2 to TRBJ2-7; a possible D gene is TRBD2 (6 bases). Germline values: CDR1 SNHLY, CDR2 FYNNEI. This CDR3 spans 12 amino acids. Trimming removed 7 bases from V and 3 bases from J, with 10 bases in between. CDR3 DNA sequence: TGTGCCAGCAATCGGGGGAGCTACGAGCAGTACTTC. Residues: CASNRGSYEQYF. The whole variable domain, remainder taken from reference TRBV2 and TRBJ2-7, is EPEVTQTPSHQVTQMGQEVILRCVPISNHLYFYWYRQILGQKVEFLVSFYNNEISEKSEIFDDQFSVERPDGSNFTLKIRSTKLEDSAMYFCASNRGSYEQYFGPGTRLTVT.

The J gene is TRBJ1-6, the V gene TRBV11-2; D not resolved. The CDR3 extends over 17 amino acids. With 5 bases removed from V and 10 bases from J, the gap between germline ends came to 24 bases. Germline CDR1 and CDR2: SGHAT and FQNNGV. In nucleotides, the CDR3 is TGTGCCAGCAGCCCACAGCACTCCACCTCCTATATCTCACCCCTCCACTTT. Protein: CASSPQHSTSYISPLHF.

The J gene is TRBJ2-5, the V gene TRBV5-4; 12 bases line up with TRBD2. The J call is in doubt because the DNA end fits TRBJ2-7 better. Germline V gives CDR1 SGHNT, CDR2 YYREEE (reference sequence). CDR3 length: 16 residues. The CDR3 sequence: CASSTSGRRASYEQYF. The CDR3 nucleotides read TGTGCCAGCAGCACTAGCGGGAGGCGGGCGTCCTACGAGCAGTACTTC.